These 5 T cell receptor beta chains came from one sample sequenced in a study of control samples from healthy donors and cancer patients. Profiled with immunoSEQ multiplex PCR; TCRdb holds only in-frame clones, not every one. The data contain around 70,000 clones, over 80% of them singletons. Sequencing was carried out using blood. These receptors were taken from a man in his 60s in good health.

A few counts support this clone. The rearrangement joins TRBV11-2 to TRBJ2-3; 7 nucleotides match TRBD2. CDR1 SGHAT and CDR2 FQNNGV come from the germline V gene. V was pared by 4 bases and J by 4 bases, with 14 bases of the junction left unmatched. The CDR3 runs 17 residues. This CDR3 is CASSYGGAGVRSDTQYF. The CDR3 bases are TGTGCCAGCAGCTACGGTGGGGCGGGAGTGCGTTCAGATACGCAGTATTTT.

This clone came up a few times. The CDR3 nucleotides read TGTGCCAGCAGCTTAGAGGGGTTCCTGGGGGGTACCCAAGAGACCCAGTACTTC. It specifies CASSLEGFLGGTQETQYF. The chain joins TRBV7-9 to TRBJ2-5; D might be TRBD2 (6 bases). The V gene's germline CDR1 is SEHNR and CDR2 FQNEAQ (reference sequence). V was clipped by 1 base and J by 1 base, with 19 bases between them. The CDR3 sequence is 18 residues long.

The chain combines TRBV2 with TRBJ1-1; no clear D. Germline lookup yields CDR1 SNHLY and CDR2 FYNNEI. Trimming pared 0 bases from V and 6 bases from J, leaving 11 bases between. The CDR3 runs to 14 residues. CDR3 residues: CASSEARSFAEAFF. The CDR3 DNA sequence: TGTGCCAGCAGTGAAGCGCGGAGTTTCGCTGAAGCTTTCTTT.

The V gene is TRBV6-6, the J gene TRBJ2-3, with 11 nucleotides matching TRBD2. V shed 5 bases, J shed 0 bases, and the junction held 16 bases outside the gene matches. The length of the CDR3 is 20 residues. The V gene's germline CDR1 is MNHNY and CDR2 SVGAGI (reference sequence). CDR3 sequence (DNA): TGTGCCAGCAGTCTCGGTCGGGCTAGCGGGAGGAGGCCTAGCACAGATACGCAGTATTTT. Amino acid sequence: CASSLGRASGRRPSTDTQYF.

The chain recombines TRBV27 with TRBJ2-3; D gene uncertain. The germline V gene encodes CDR1 MNHEY and CDR2 SMNVEV (reference sequence). Trimming took off 5 bases at V and 3 bases at J, with 15 bases between the two ends. The length of the CDR3 is 15 residues. CDR3 sequence (DNA): TGTGCCAGCAGTCCTCAAGGGTGGGGTACAGATACGCAGTATTTT. It translates to CASSPQGWGTDTQYF.